One sample yielded the 21 T cell receptor beta chains listed below, sequenced in a study of blood T cell repertoires in COVID-19. Here immunoSEQ multiplex PCR was the method, and the copy in TCRdb shows in-frame clones only, minus some. The profile shows 300,000 to 350,000 clones, roughly 90% of them singletons. The sample taken for sequencing was PBMCs or T cells enriched from blood (not recorded which). The receptors stem from a woman younger than 45 who had been exposed to COVID-19.

Comment on this clone: Other DNA sequences from this sample encode an identical CDR3 as well. The genes are TRBV5-1 and TRBJ1-1, with TRBD1 as a possible D gene (5 bases). V lost 3 bases to trimming and J lost 1 base, with 7 bases between them. The germline CDR1 and CDR2 sequences are SGHRS and YFSETQ. The CDR3 loop spans 13 amino acids. The CDR3 loop reads CASSSGQNTEAFF. CDR3 bases: TGCGCCAGCAGCTCCGGACAGAACACTGAAGCTTTCTTT.

This chain uses TRBV4-1 with TRBJ1-2; D is possibly TRBD1 (5 bases). Trimming took 1 base from V and 5 from J, leaving 14 bases between them. CDR1 and CDR2 (germline): MGHRA, YSYEKL. The CDR3 runs 15 residues. CDR3 residues: CASSQAAGIRYGYTF. The CDR3 region has the DNA TGCGCCAGCAGCCAAGCGGCAGGGATTCGGTATGGCTACACCTTC.

The chain employs TRBV7-8 and TRBJ2-2; TRBD2 is a possible D gene (6 bases). The CDR3 loop spans 15 amino acids. V was shortened by 7 bases and J by 1 base, with 13 bases between the two germline ends. Germline V gives CDR1 SGHVS, CDR2 FQNEAQ. This CDR3 reads CASTPWRGNTGELFF. CDR3 bases: TGTGCCAGCACCCCATGGAGGGGGAACACCGGGGAGCTGTTTTTT.

The chain uses TRBV2 and TRBJ1-2; D remains unclear. The V end lost 4 bases, the J end lost 2 bases, and 5 bases lay between the germline ends. Looked up from germline, CDR1 is SNHLY and CDR2 is FYNNEI. The CDR3 is 12 residues long. CDR3 in DNA: TGTGCCAGCAGTGCCCTAAACTATGGCTACACCTTC. It yields the protein CASSALNYGYTF.

V and J are TRBV9 and TRBJ2-7, with TRBD2 matching over 7 bases. This CDR3 has 16 amino acids. Germline V gene data show CDR1 as SGDLS and CDR2 as YYNGEE. The junction had 10 bases not matched to a gene; V was cut back by 1 base and J by 3 bases. This chain's CDR3 is CASSVSGGTFDYEQYF. The CDR3 DNA follows: TGTGCCAGCAGCGTATCCGGGGGGACGTTTGACTACGAGCAGTACTTC.

V usage is TRBV9 and J usage is TRBJ2-7; D perhaps matches TRBD2 (5 bases). V lost 5 bases and J lost 2, with 14 bases in between. CDR3 length equals 14 residues. CDR1 is SGDLS, CDR2 YYNGEE, per germline. The CDR3 DNA reads as TGTGCCAGCAGTTCGGGGTTAAAGCCCTACGAGCAGTACTTC. Translated: CASSSGLKPYEQYF.

The chain joins TRBV7-8 to TRBJ1-4; D remains ambiguous. The CDR3 consists of 14 residues. Germline CDR1 SGHVS, CDR2 FQNEAQ. The V gene lost 6 bases and the J gene lost 4 bases, with 12 bases spanning the gap. CDR3 sequence reads: CASRVGRINEKLFF. CDR3 coding DNA: TGTGCCAGCAGGGTAGGGAGGATTAATGAAAAACTGTTTTTT.

The genes are TRBV30 and TRBJ1-4; a weak D match, TRBD1 (6 bases). The germline V gene encodes CDR1 GTSNPN and CDR2 SVGIG (reference sequence). V was pared by 5 bases and J by 5 bases, with 18 bases between. The CDR3 is 15 residues long. The CDR3 loop reads CAWGRPRGTNEKLFF. In DNA, the CDR3 is TGTGCCTGGGGCCGGCCAAGAGGGACAAATGAAAAACTGTTTTTT.

The V and J genes are TRBV27 and TRBJ2-2; a possible D gene is TRBD1 (6 bases). V was cut by 5 bases and J by 1 base, with 17 bases left in between. The germline CDR1 and CDR2 sequences are MNHEY and SMNVEV (reference sequence). The CDR3 spans 17 residues. The CDR3 sequence is CASSPRSGHQNTGELFF. CDR3 sequence (DNA): TGTGCCAGCAGTCCGCGGTCGGGACACCAGAACACCGGGGAGCTGTTTTTT.

V usage is TRBV10-3 and J usage is TRBJ2-1; 9 bases line up with TRBD1. Germline trimming cut 6 bases from V and 0 bases from J; bases unmatched to any gene: 3. This CDR3 is 15 amino acids long. Germline CDR1 ENHRY, CDR2 SYGVKD. The CDR3 region is CAISGQGSSYNEQFF. CDR3 nucleotides: TGTGCCATCAGCGGACAGGGGAGCTCCTACAATGAGCAGTTCTTC.

The V call is TRBV29-1, the J call TRBJ2-5; 7 bases are a match to TRBD1. J lost 4 bases, V lost 7 bases, and 6 bases had no gene match. This CDR3 is 12 amino acids long. Looked up from germline, CDR1 is SQVTM and CDR2 is ANQGSEA. CDR3 bases: TGCAGCGCCGTAGGACAGGCAGAGACCCAGTACTTC. Protein product: CSAVGQAETQYF.

The gene calls are TRBV6-6 and TRBJ2-7; D possibly corresponds to TRBD1 (5 bases). Germline V CDR1 and CDR2: MNHNY, SVGAGI (reference sequence). The length of the CDR3 is 13 residues. V was pared by 5 bases and J by 5 bases, with 13 bases between. The CDR3 DNA follows: TGTGCCAGCAGTCAGGACAATAGCCACGAGCAGTACTTC. This encodes CASSQDNSHEQYF.

The gene calls are TRBV27 and TRBJ2-3, with TRBD2 as a possible D gene (5 bases). The CDR3 is 16 amino acids. V was shortened by 5 bases and J by 3 bases, with 18 bases between the two germline ends. Germline V gives CDR1 MNHEY, CDR2 SMNVEV (reference sequence). The CDR3 coding sequence is TGTGCCAGCAGTCCCGGTGTGCCCCGGGGAACAGATACGCAGTATTTT. It encodes CASSPGVPRGTDTQYF.

The V and J genes are TRBV11-3 and TRBJ2-7, with 11 nucleotides matching TRBD1. The CDR3 runs to 14 residues. The ends lost 5 bases at V and 4 bases at J; junction bases unmatched: 4. CDR1 is SGHNT, CDR2 YENEEA, per germline. CDR3 nucleotides: TGTGCCAGCAGCCCTGGACAGGGGGCGTACGAGCAGTACTTC. It encodes CASSPGQGAYEQYF. The full variable domain, its missing parts supplied by reference TRBV11-3 and TRBJ2-7, is EAGVVQSPRYKIIEKKQPVAFWCNPISGHNTLYWYLQNLGQGPELLIRYENEEAVDDSQLPKDRFSAERLKGVDSTLKIQPAELGDSAVYLCASSPGQGAYEQYFGPGTRLTVT.

The chain links TRBV19 to TRBJ2-7, with D possibly TRBD1 on 7 matching bases. In germline, CDR1 is LNHDA, CDR2 SQIVND (reference sequence). The CDR3 has 14 amino acids. V lost 3 bases and J 4 bases, leaving 13 bases between the germline ends. CDR3 region: CASSISAGGYEQYF. DNA of the CDR3: TGTGCCAGTAGTATCTCGGCAGGGGGGTACGAGCAGTACTTC. The full variable domain, completed using reference TRBV19 and TRBJ2-7, is DGGITQSPKYLFRKEGQNVTLSCEQNLNHDAMYWYRQDPGQGLRLIYYSQIVNDFQKGDIAEGYSVSREKKESFPLTVTSAQKNPTAFYLCASSISAGGYEQYFGPGTRLTVT.

The chain combines TRBV28 with TRBJ1-1; unclear D gene. CDR3 length equals 14 residues. Trimming shortened V by 3 bases and J by 5 bases, and 13 bases separated the two germline ends. CDR1 and CDR2 (germline): MDHEN, SYDVKM. The CDR3 reads CASSLPREGTEAFF. Here the CDR3 DNA reads TGTGCCAGCAGTTTGCCCCGAGAGGGAACTGAAGCTTTCTTT. Based on the CDR3 plus reference TRBV28 and TRBJ1-1, the full variable domain is DVKVTQSSRYLVKRTGEKVFLECVQDMDHENMFWYRQDPGLGLRLIYFSYDVKMKEKGDIPEGYSVSREKKERFSLILESASTNQTSMYLCASSLPREGTEAFFGQGTRLTVV.

The chain recombines TRBV5-4 with TRBJ1-6; no definite D call. Per germline, CDR1 SGHNT and CDR2 YYREEE (reference sequence). Deletions cut 4 bases from V and 9 bases from J, with 14 bases between. The CDR3 contains 14 residues. CDR3 coding DNA: TGTGCCAGCAGCCCACCCGGGAACCTTTCACCCCTCCACTTT. The encoded protein is CASSPPGNLSPLHF.

In this sample, this clone turned up once. V gene TRBV10-3 combines with J gene TRBJ1-6; D is undetermined. Trimming stripped 4 bases from V and 7 bases from J, with 11 bases between. Germline V lookup: CDR1 ENHRY, CDR2 SYGVKD. CDR3 length: 14 residues. CDR3 loop: CAISGRTANSPLHF. The CDR3, as DNA: TGTGCCATCAGTGGGAGGACGGCAAATTCACCCCTCCACTTT.

This chain uses TRBV9 with TRBJ1-4, with a possible D match to TRBD1 (5 bases). Trimming left V 3 bases short and J 8 bases short, with 17 bases between. From germline, CDR1 is SGDLS and CDR2 YYNGEE. This CDR3 region has 15 residues. CDR3 protein: CASSAHWGTREKLFF. The CDR3 region has the DNA TGTGCCAGCAGCGCCCATTGGGGGACTCGAGAAAAACTGTTTTTT.

The chain links TRBV12-5 to TRBJ1-5; D gene uncertain. CDR1 and CDR2 (germline): LGHNT, FRNRAP. V was cut by 3 bases and J by 6 bases, with 15 bases left in between. The CDR3 is made up of 15 amino acids. The CDR3 DNA follows: TGTGCTAGTGGTTTTGGAAGATTGGAGGGTCAGCCCCAGCATTTT. This codes for CASGFGRLEGQPQHF.

A remark on this clone: One end of the junction does not line up with germline, which may come from a read error. The genes are TRBV15 and TRBJ1-4, with D hard to call. This CDR3 is 14 amino acids long. Looked up from germline, CDR1 is LNHNV and CDR2 is YYDKDF (reference sequence). The CDR3 protein is CATSRDGSRPSYTF. For the CDR3, the DNA is TGTGCCACCAGCAGAGATGGGAGTCGGCCCTCTTATACTTTT.